This entry is about one TCR beta chain. The CDR3 has 16 amino acids. Germline CDR1 and CDR2: LNHDA and SQIVND (reference sequence). V shed 5 bases, J shed 2 bases, and the junction held 8 bases outside the gene matches. This entry belongs to a study of blood T cell repertoires in COVID-19. About the research overall: Material from acute and convalescent COVID-19 was sourced from the United States, Italy and Spain.

Produced via immunoSEQ multiplex PCR; TCRdb's table is partial and in-frame only. The table lists tens of thousands of clones, around 86% of them singletons. The sequencing sample was made of peripheral blood. This TCR derives from a woman at least 80 years old with active or convalescent COVID-19. The chain carries TRBV19 and TRBJ2-1; TRBD2 matches at 8 bases. The CDR3 DNA is TGTGCCAGTAGTCCCCAAACTAGCGGTACCTACAATGAGCAGTTCTTC. Its protein product is CASSPQTSGTYNEQFF.